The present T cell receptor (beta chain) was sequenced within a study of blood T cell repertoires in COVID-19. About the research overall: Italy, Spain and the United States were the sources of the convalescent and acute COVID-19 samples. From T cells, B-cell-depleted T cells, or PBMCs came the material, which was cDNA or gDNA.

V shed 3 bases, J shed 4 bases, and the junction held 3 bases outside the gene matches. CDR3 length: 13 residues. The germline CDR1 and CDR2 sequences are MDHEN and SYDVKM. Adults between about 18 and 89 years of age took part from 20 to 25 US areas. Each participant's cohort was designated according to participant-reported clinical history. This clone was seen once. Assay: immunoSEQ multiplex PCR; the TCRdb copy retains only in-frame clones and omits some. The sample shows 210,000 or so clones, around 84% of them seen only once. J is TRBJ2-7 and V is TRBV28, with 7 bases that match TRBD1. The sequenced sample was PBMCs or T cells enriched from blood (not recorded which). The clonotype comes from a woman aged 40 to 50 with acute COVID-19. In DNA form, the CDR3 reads TGTGCCAGCAGTTTTGGCAGGGGGTACGAGCAGTACTTC. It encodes CASSFGRGYEQYF. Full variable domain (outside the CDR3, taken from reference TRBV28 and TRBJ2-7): DVKVTQSSRYLVKRTGEKVFLECVQDMDHENMFWYRQDPGLGLRLIYFSYDVKMKEKGDIPEGYSVSREKKERFSLILESASTNQTSMYLCASSFGRGYEQYFGPGTRLTVT.